These T cell receptor beta chains were read from a single sample in a study of blood T cells in healthy people across ages. TCRdb re-derived calls from the 5' RACE reads in MiXCR, one entry per CDR3 protein. The sample records approximately 830,000 distinct CDR3 sequences, less than 80% being singletons. The sample consisted of blood. The receptors shown here come from a man aged 30-40 years in good health. CDR3s include the opening cysteine and the closing phenylalanine or tryptophan. The D gene is left open where the match is weak. Where a row states a size, it is once, few, many or the class of an expanded clone; other rows omit it.

v_call	cdr3_length	d_call	clone_size	j_call	cdr3_nt	cdr3_aa
TRBV29-1	14	-	-	TRBJ2-2	TGCAGCGTGGCGACTTTCGGCGGTGCCGGGGAGCTGTTTTTT	CSVATFGGAGELFF
TRBV3-1	14	TRBD2	-	TRBJ2-5	TGTGCCAGCAGCGTTGGACTAGCTCAAGAGACCCAGTACTTC	CASSVGLAQETQYF
TRBV4-3	14	-	-	TRBJ1-1	TGCGCCAGCAGCCAAGAACCTCCGCAGACTGAAGCTTTCTTT	CASSQEPPQTEAFF
TRBV29-1	11	-	once	TRBJ1-2	TGCAGCGGGACTTCGGGCGATGGCTACACCTTC	CSGTSGDGYTF
TRBV4-3	16	TRBD2	-	TRBJ2-5	TGCGCCAGCAGCCAAGAAATAGGACTAGCGGGGAGGGAGCAGTACTTC	CASSQEIGLAGREQYF
TRBV18	15	TRBD1	-	TRBJ2-7	TGTGCCAGCTCACCAGCTACAGGGGGCTCCTACGAGCAGTACTTC	CASSPATGGSYEQYF
TRBV10-3	15	TRBD2	-	TRBJ2-5	TGTGCCATCAGTGAAGGGACTAGCGGCCAAGAGACCCAGTACTTC	CAISEGTSGQETQYF
TRBV7-2	14	TRBD1	few	TRBJ2-1	TGTGCCAGCAGCCCTCGGACAGGAAACAATGAGCAGTTCTTC	CASSPRTGNNEQFF
TRBV5-1	14	TRBD2	-	TRBJ2-7	TGCGCCAGCAGAATAGCGGGGAGCTCCTACGAGCAGTACTTC	CASRIAGSSYEQYF
TRBV28	15	TRBD1	-	TRBJ2-4	TGTGCCAGCAGCCGGACAGGGAGTACCAAAAACATTCAGTACTTC	CASSRTGSTKNIQYF
TRBV4-3	13	-	few	TRBJ2-7	TGCGCCAGCAGCGACGGACAGTTCAACGAGCAGTACTTC	CASSDGQFNEQYF
TRBV14	12	-	-	TRBJ1-2	TGTGCCAGCAGCCAAGTGGAGGGGGGCTACACCTTC	CASSQVEGGYTF
TRBV27	14	-	-	TRBJ1-1	TGTGCCAGCAGTTATCTGGGGGGAGCCACTGAAGCTTTCTTT	CASSYLGGATEAFF